Below are 29 T cell receptor beta chains sequenced from a single sample in a study of shared clonotypes between healthy human individuals. Sequencing used immunoSEQ multiplex PCR; TCRdb keeps in-frame clones, though not all of them. The repertoire consists of approximately 1.5 million clones, with 97% to 99% occurring once and the leading ten covering about 0.4%. Sequencing was carried out using naive CD4+ T cells sorted from blood. Subset described: CD45RA+ positively selected. These receptors originate from a man in his thirties or forties in good health.

V usage is TRBV1 and J usage is TRBJ2-5; TRBD2 is the table's D call and was not checked against the DNA. TRBV1 is given as a pseudogene. This CDR3 spans 16 amino acids. For the CDR3, the DNA is TGCACCAGCAGCCTGGAGAGGCCCGCCAACCAAGAGACCCAGTACTTC. Translating it yields CTSSLERPANQETQYF.

V gene TRBV6-1 combines with J gene TRBJ2-7, with 9 bases aligning to TRBD2. This CDR3 region has 14 residues. Germline values: CDR1 MNHNS, CDR2 SASEGT. J gave up 2 bases and V 5 bases, and 4 bases lay outside the gene matches. Here the CDR3 DNA reads TGTGCCAGCAGTACAGCGGGAGGCGCCTACGAGCAGTACTTC. This sequence encodes CASSTAGGAYEQYF.

The J gene is TRBJ1-2, the V gene TRBV6-5; D is possibly TRBD1 (5 bases). There are 13 residues in the CDR3. Looked up from germline, CDR1 is MNHEY and CDR2 is SVGAGI. V was trimmed by 2 bases and J by 4 bases, leaving 8 bases between them. The CDR3 protein is CASSYRGGYGYTF. CDR3 DNA sequence: TGTGCCAGCAGTTACAGGGGCGGCTATGGCTACACCTTC.

V usage is TRBV28 and J usage is TRBJ1-5; D unclear. V was trimmed by 4 bases and J by 0 bases, leaving 10 bases between them. The CDR3 has 15 amino acids. CDR1 and CDR2 (germline): MDHEN, SYDVKM. This CDR3 reads CASSSGSYSNQPQHF. CDR3 bases: TGTGCCAGCAGTTCGGGGAGCTATAGCAATCAGCCCCAGCATTTT.

The chain joins TRBV5-4 to TRBJ2-7, with D perhaps TRBD1 (6 bases). Germline V CDR1 and CDR2: SGHNT, YYREEE (reference sequence). The CDR3 loop spans 14 amino acids. Trimming left V 4 bases short and J 2 bases short, with 13 bases between. The CDR3 spells CASSGDIFPYEQYF. CDR3 bases: TGTGCCAGCAGCGGGGACATTTTCCCCTACGAGCAGTACTTC.

The chain joins TRBV6-4 to TRBJ2-3, with 11 bases identical to TRBD2. J was trimmed by 6 bases and V by 7 bases; bases with no gene match: 12. CDR1 is MRHNA and CDR2 is SNTAGT in the germline V gene. This CDR3 spans 16 amino acids. Written as DNA, the CDR3 is TGTGCCAGCACTCCCACCCCTAGCGGGAGGACCGATACGCAGTATTTT. This gives the protein CASTPTPSGRTDTQYF.

J is TRBJ1-1 and V is TRBV28; the D gene is possibly TRBD1 (5 bases). Germline values: CDR1 MDHEN, CDR2 SYDVKM. Trimming cost V 6 bases and J 6 bases, with 14 bases left between them. This CDR3 region has 13 residues. In DNA form, the CDR3 reads TGTGCCAGCAGACCCGGGGCGGGCTCTGAAGCTTTCTTT. This codes for CASRPGAGSEAFF.

This clone was observed once. The chain is built from TRBV6-5 and TRBJ2-7, with 12 bases matching TRBD2. Germline V gene lookup returns CDR1 MNHEY and CDR2 SVGAGI. The ends lost 6 bases at V and 6 bases at J; junction bases unmatched: 6. The CDR3 runs to 14 residues. CDR3 nucleotides: TGTGCCAGCAGGCTAGCGGGAGGGCTTGGCGAGCAGTACTTC. Translation: CASRLAGGLGEQYF.

Concerning this clone itself: The same CDR3 is also encoded by other DNA sequences in this sample. The chain joins TRBV5-1 to TRBJ2-7; D remains unclear. V was clipped by 5 bases and J by 0 bases, with 9 bases between them. Germline V lookup: CDR1 SGHRS, CDR2 YFSETQ. The CDR3 sequence is 13 residues long. CDR3 in DNA: TGCGCCAGCAGACAGAGCAGCTCCTACGAGCAGTACTTC. Residues: CASRQSSSYEQYF. The whole variable domain, filled in from reference TRBV5-1 and TRBJ2-7, reads KAGVTQTPRYLIKTRGQQVTLSCSPISGHRSVSWYQQTPGQGLQFLFEYFSETQRNKGNFPGRFSGRQFSNSRSEMNVSTLELGDSALYLCASRQSSSYEQYFGPGTRLTVT.

The chain is built from TRBV14 and TRBJ1-2; 7 nucleotides agree with TRBD1. Trimming took 0 bases from V and 12 from J; bases not matched to a gene: 7. The germline CDR1 and CDR2 sequences are SGHDN and FVKESK. The CDR3 runs 13 residues. In DNA form, the CDR3 reads TGTGCCAGCAGCCAAGATTACGTAGGGGGCCACACCTTC. It specifies CASSQDYVGGHTF. The entire variable domain, with the rest obtained from reference TRBV14 and TRBJ1-2, is as follows: EAGVTQFPSHSVIEKGQTVTLRCDPISGHDNLYWYRRVMGKEIKFLLHFVKESKQDESGMPNNRFLAERTGGTYSTLKVQPAELEDSGVYFCASSQDYVGGHTFGSGTRLTVV.

The genes are TRBV6-1 and TRBJ2-2; TRBD1 might be the D (5 bases). Trimming took 4 bases from V and 5 from J, leaving 11 bases between them. From germline, CDR1 is MNHNS and CDR2 SASEGT. The CDR3 consists of 14 residues. CDR3 sequence (DNA): TGTGCCAGCAGTGGGCAGGGTATGACCGGGGAGCTGTTTTTT. It yields the protein CASSGQGMTGELFF.

The chain uses TRBV7-2 and TRBJ2-1, with 8 bases identical to TRBD2. CDR1 is SGHTA, CDR2 FQGNSA, per germline. The CDR3 spans 13 residues. V was pared by 6 bases and J by 7 bases, with 5 bases of the junction left unmatched. The CDR3: CASRKRETNEQFF. The CDR3 bases are TGTGCCAGCAGGAAGCGGGAGACGAATGAGCAGTTCTTC.

Concerning this clone: Other DNA sequences in this sample translate to the same CDR3. The chain has TRBV18 and TRBJ2-1; TRBD2 matches at 14 bases. Germline-derived CDR1 and CDR2 are KGHSH and LQKENI. The CDR3 sequence is 17 residues long. The V segment lost 0 bases and the J segment 4 bases; nucleotides outside the gene matches: 2. The CDR3, as DNA: TGTGCCAGCTCACCACCTGGACTAGCGGGAGGATACAATGAGCAGTTCTTC. Amino acid sequence: CASSPPGLAGGYNEQFF.

The rearrangement uses TRBV9 and TRBJ2-7; D remains unclear. The CDR3 runs 13 residues. Germline V gives CDR1 SGDLS, CDR2 YYNGEE. Trimming left V 0 bases short and J 6 bases short, with 10 bases between. The DNA of the CDR3 is TGTGCCAGCAGCGTAGATGTCTACGGCGAGCAGTACTTC. Translating gives CASSVDVYGEQYF.

The chain employs TRBV20-1 and TRBJ2-4; D is perhaps TRBD1 or TRBD2 (5 bases each). Trimming shortened V by 3 bases and J by 8 bases, and 8 bases separated the two germline ends. The CDR3 runs 11 residues. Germline values: CDR1 DFQATT, CDR2 SNEGSKA (reference sequence). In nucleotides, the CDR3 is TGCAGTGCTAGCCTGGGGGACATTCAGTACTTC. Protein: CSASLGDIQYF.

The chain combines TRBV27 with TRBJ2-5, with D tentatively TRBD2 (6 bases). Germline V lookup: CDR1 MNHEY, CDR2 SMNVEV (reference sequence). With 8 bases removed from V and 5 bases from J, the gap between germline ends came to 24 bases. CDR3 length equals 16 residues. CDR3 loop: CASSGLSGTSGETQYF. CDR3 DNA sequence: TGTGCCAGCTCGGGACTTAGCGGCACCTCCGGGGAGACCCAGTACTTC.

V usage is TRBV29-1 and J usage is TRBJ1-1, with D tentatively TRBD1 (5 bases). The CDR3 runs 13 residues. Germline V CDR1 and CDR2: SQVTM, ANQGSEA. V dropped 4 bases and J dropped 6 bases, with 15 bases sitting between them. CDR3 in amino acids: CSVVGTGDAEAFF. Written as DNA, the CDR3 is TGCAGCGTTGTTGGGACGGGGGACGCTGAAGCTTTCTTT.

The chain has TRBV19 and TRBJ1-1; 7 bases map to TRBD1. J was trimmed by 1 base and V by 1 base; bases with no gene match: 3. The CDR3 sequence is 15 residues long. The germline gives CDR1 LNHDA, CDR2 SQIVND (reference sequence). CDR3 amino acids: CASSIVGTANTEAFF. CDR3 nucleotide sequence: TGTGCCAGTAGTATAGTTGGGACAGCGAACACTGAAGCTTTCTTT.

This rearrangement joins TRBV5-4 to TRBJ1-1; perhaps TRBD1 as D (6 bases). Trimming shortened V by 5 bases and J by 1 base, and 15 bases separated the two germline ends. The CDR3 is 15 amino acids. The germline CDR1 and CDR2 sequences are SGHNT and YYREEE (reference sequence). The CDR3 sequence: CASSSKDRSNTEAFF. CDR3 DNA sequence: TGTGCCAGCAGTTCCAAGGACAGATCGAACACTGAAGCTTTCTTT.

The rearrangement joins TRBV20-1 to TRBJ2-1; tentatively, D is TRBD1 (5 bases). V shed 6 bases and J shed 9 bases, with 12 bases lying between them. Germline CDR1 is DFQATT and CDR2 is SNEGSKA (reference sequence). This CDR3 has 11 amino acids. For the CDR3, the DNA is TGCAGTGCAGCCGCTAGGGGTGAGCAGTTCTTC. Protein sequence: CSAAARGEQFF.

This clone was seen a single time. V is TRBV28 and J is TRBJ1-2; 7 nucleotides match TRBD1. Germline CDR1 and CDR2: MDHEN and SYDVKM. This CDR3 comprises 13 residues. Trimming removed 9 bases from V and 5 bases from J; junction bases left unmatched: 9. The CDR3 bases are TGTGCCAGTTTAGCAGGGGGTATATATGGCTACACCTTC. This sequence encodes CASLAGGIYGYTF.

The chain has TRBV7-9 and TRBJ1-1; no reliable D call. From germline, CDR1 is SEHNR and CDR2 FQNEAQ (reference sequence). There are 12 residues in the CDR3. Trimming left V 0 bases short and J 5 bases short, with 4 bases between. This chain's CDR3 is CASSLAQTEAFF. CDR3 nucleotide sequence: TGTGCCAGCAGCTTAGCGCAAACTGAAGCTTTCTTT.

This rearrangement joins TRBV7-2 to TRBJ2-7; 7 bases match TRBD1. V gave up 5 bases and J gave up 3 bases; unmatched junction bases: 7. Germline V CDR1 and CDR2: SGHTA, FQGNSA. The CDR3 is 14 residues long. The CDR3 DNA reads TGTGCCAGCAGCCCCCTCGACAGGGACTACGAGCAGTACTTC. It translates to CASSPLDRDYEQYF.

This chain connects TRBV11-2 to TRBJ2-7, with 13 nucleotides matching TRBD2. CDR1 and CDR2 (germline): SGHAT, FQNNGV. This CDR3 has 16 amino acids. After removal of 4 bases from V and 4 bases from J, the junction contained 7 bases not matched to a gene. CDR3 residues: CASSSRLAGGRYEQYF. CDR3 in DNA: TGTGCCAGCAGCTCCCGACTAGCGGGAGGTAGGTACGAGCAGTACTTC. Full variable domain (remainder filled in from reference TRBV11-2 and TRBJ2-7): EAGVAQSPRYKIIEKRQSVAFWCNPISGHATLYWYQQILGQGPKLLIQFQNNGVVDDSQLPKDRFSAERLKGVDSTLKIQPAKLEDSAVYLCASSSRLAGGRYEQYFGPGTRLTVT.

The CDR3 nucleotides are TGTGCCAGCAGCCAAACATACACCGGGGAGCTGTTTTTT. It translates to CASSQTYTGELFF. The chain combines TRBV7-3 with TRBJ2-2; the D is unclear. CDR3 length: 13 amino acids. Per the germline V gene, CDR1 is SGHTA and CDR2 is FQGTGA. The V end was cut by 5 bases, the J end by 3 bases, with 7 bases between.

Remarks on this clone: Distinct nucleotide sequences in the sample also encode this CDR3. This chain joins TRBV5-6 and TRBJ1-1; D remains unclear. Germline assignment: CDR1 SGHDT and CDR2 YYEEEE. The CDR3 loop spans 13 amino acids. With 0 bases removed from V and 4 bases from J, the gap between germline ends came to 7 bases. The CDR3 nucleotides read TGTGCCAGCAGCTTGGACAGAGGCACTGAAGCTTTCTTT. It specifies CASSLDRGTEAFF.

A remark on this clone: Other DNA sequences in this sample translate to the same CDR3. The chain links TRBV5-1 to TRBJ2-5; TRBD1 might be the D (6 bases). The CDR3 is 13 residues long. V lost 3 bases to trimming and J lost 4 bases, with 10 bases between them. Germline V gene data show CDR1 as SGHRS and CDR2 as YFSETQ. The DNA of the CDR3 is TGCGCCAGCAGCTCGACAGGACGAGAGACCCAGTACTTC. Its protein product is CASSSTGRETQYF.

The chain is built from TRBV9 and TRBJ2-5; 7 bases agree with TRBD1. Trimming cost V 3 bases and J 2 bases; bases outside gene matches: 4. Germline CDR1 is SGDLS and CDR2 is YYNGEE. This CDR3 spans 14 amino acids. For the CDR3, the DNA is TGTGCCAGCAGCGCTTGGGGACAGCAAGAGACCCAGTACTTC. It codes for CASSAWGQQETQYF.

The chain uses TRBV15 and TRBJ2-1; D is perhaps TRBD2 (5 bases). The V gene's germline CDR1 is LNHNV and CDR2 YYDKDF (reference sequence). The CDR3 runs to 15 residues. Trimming shortened V by 0 bases and J by 5 bases, and 11 bases separated the two germline ends. The CDR3 spells CATSREGELNNEQFF. CDR3 DNA sequence: TGTGCCACCAGCAGAGAGGGAGAGCTCAACAATGAGCAGTTCTTC.